The 24 T cell receptor beta chains below were found in one sample sequenced in a study of T-cell reconstitution after alpha-beta-depleted transplantation in children. Study-level points and caveats: T-cell counts and diversity were attributed mostly to newly produced T cells one year after transplant.

Unique molecular identifiers were used in preparing the TCRbeta library. Each CDR3 protein is one row after TCRdb ran MiXCR on the PCR reads. The table shows about 300,000 distinct CDR3 sequences, with roughly 8.2% occurring only once. What these receptors recognize is not known. The sequences come from peripheral blood, collected 360 days after TCRalphabeta/CD19-depleted stem cell transplant. These receptors were obtained from a female patient between 2 and 15 years old who had a stem cell transplant for Fanconi anemia, so the T cells may come from the graft donor.

This clonotype was seen repeatedly, ten times or more. The chain uses TRBV3-1 and TRBJ2-1, with 8 bases that match TRBD2. Germline V gene sequence: CDR1 LGHDT, CDR2 YNNKEL (reference sequence). The V gene end was trimmed by 3 bases and the J gene end by 0 bases; junction bases not matched to a gene: 10. The CDR3 loop spans 18 amino acids. The CDR3 DNA reads as TGTGCCAGCAGCCAGATTAGCGGGGAAACCCACTCCTACAATGAGCAGTTCTTC. Amino acids: CASSQISGETHSYNEQFF.

The V and J genes are TRBV7-8 and TRBJ1-5, with D hard to call. The CDR3 length is 17 residues. Germline-derived CDR1 and CDR2 are SGHVS and FQNEAQ. The V and J ends lost 2 bases and 5 bases respectively, with 19 bases between them. CDR3 sequence (DNA): TGTGCCAGCAGCTTAAAAGTAAAAGGTCCTCCGGATCAGCCCCAGCATTTT. Translating gives CASSLKVKGPPDQPQHF.

This clonotype came up a few times. V usage is TRBV5-1 and J usage is TRBJ1-4, with 8 bases lining up with TRBD1. CDR1 SGHRS and CDR2 YFSETQ come from the germline V gene. Trimming at V came to 4 bases and at J to 2 bases, leaving 7 bases not matched to a gene. The CDR3 has 16 residues. CDR3 DNA: TGCGCCAGCAGCCGGCGTGGACAGGGCACTAATGAAAAACTGTTTTTT. This translates into CASSRRGQGTNEKLFF.

This clonotype was counted ten times or more. The rearrangement joins TRBV2 to TRBJ2-7; D could derive from TRBD1 or TRBD2 (5 bases each). The V and J ends lost 6 bases and 0 bases respectively, with 9 bases between them. The germline V gene encodes CDR1 SNHLY and CDR2 FYNNEI. The CDR3 runs to 13 residues. The CDR3 nucleotides read TGTGCCAGCAGCTCCGGGACCTCCTACGAGCAGTACTTC. Amino acids: CASSSGTSYEQYF.

This clonotype showed up many times. The chain joins TRBV12-3 or TRBV12-4 to TRBJ2-7; D gene uncertain. Trimming shortened V by 1 base and J by 0 bases, and 7 bases separated the two germline ends. The CDR3 is made up of 14 amino acids. The DNA for the CDR3 is TGTGCCAGCAGTTTAGGTCACAGCTCCTACGAGCAGTACGTC. Amino acids: CASSLGHSSYEQYV.

This clonotype appeared a few times. This chain joins TRBV20-1 and TRBJ1-1, with D hard to call. The ends were cut back, 2 bases at V and 1 base at J, with 5 bases in the middle. The CDR3 covers 12 residues. The V gene's germline CDR1 is DFQATT and CDR2 SNEGSKA (reference sequence). The CDR3, as DNA: TGCAGTGCTAGACGGGGGAACACTGAAGCTTTCTTT. It yields the protein CSARRGNTEAFF.

The sample holds a few counts of this clonotype. V usage is TRBV15 and J usage is TRBJ1-2; D is possibly TRBD1 (5 bases). From germline, CDR1 is LNHNV and CDR2 YYDKDF (reference sequence). CDR3 size: 12 residues. V dropped 0 bases and J dropped 11 bases, with 10 bases sitting between them. DNA for the CDR3: TGTGCCACCAGCAGAGATCGGGGGTCTTACACCTTC. It codes for CATSRDRGSYTF. The whole variable domain, remainder taken from reference TRBV15 and TRBJ1-2, is DAMVIQNPRYQVTQFGKPVTLSCSQTLNHNVMYWYQQKSSQAPKLLFHYYDKDFNNEADTPDNFQSRRPNTSFCFLDIRSPGLGDTAMYLCATSRDRGSYTFGSGTRLTVV.

V gene TRBV20-1 combines with J gene TRBJ1-6; 9 bases are shared with TRBD1. The CDR3 extends over 17 amino acids. V shed 5 bases, J shed 7 bases, and the junction held 15 bases outside the gene matches. Germline loops: CDR1 DFQATT, CDR2 SNEGSKA (reference sequence). The CDR3 DNA is TGCAGTGCTCCCCCGGGACAGGGTGAATGGCCCAATTCACCCCTCCACTTT. Translation: CSAPPGQGEWPNSPLHF.

The table lists this clonotype with a few counts. The gene calls are TRBV19 and TRBJ2-2; the match to TRBD2 covers 12 bases. V lost 5 bases, J lost 6 bases, and 4 bases stayed unmatched. The CDR3 covers 15 residues. Germline assignment: CDR1 LNHDA and CDR2 SQIVND (reference sequence). The CDR3, as DNA: TGTGCCAGTAGTCCACGGACTAGCGGGGCCGGGGAGCTGTTTTTT. This sequence encodes CASSPRTSGAGELFF.

This sequence joins TRBV18 and TRBJ1-5; D ambiguous. Between the trimmed V and J ends, which lost 6 bases and 7 bases, there was a span of 10 bases. The CDR3 is made up of 12 amino acids. Germline CDR1 is KGHSH and CDR2 is LQKENI. The CDR3: CASSYGVQPQHF. CDR3 nucleotides: TGTGCCAGCTCTTACGGGGTACAGCCCCAGCATTTT.

The chain has TRBV27 and TRBJ2-2; TRBD1 matches 12 bases. V shed 3 bases and J 2 bases; nucleotides not matched to a gene: 4. The germline gives CDR1 MNHEY, CDR2 SMNVEV (reference sequence). The CDR3 has 17 amino acids. The CDR3 region is CASSLGTGGVNTGELFF. CDR3 DNA: TGTGCCAGCAGTTTGGGGACAGGGGGCGTTAACACCGGGGAGCTGTTTTTT.

This clonotype was observed at least ten times. The V and J genes are TRBV7-9 and TRBJ2-3; D is ambiguous. The CDR3 has 13 amino acids. Germline-derived CDR1 and CDR2 are SEHNR and FQNEAQ (reference sequence). Trimming pared 5 bases from V and 2 bases from J, leaving 8 bases between. As DNA, the CDR3 is TGTGCCAGCAGCCATGACCCCACAGATACGCAGTATTTT. Protein: CASSHDPTDTQYF.

In its sample, this clonotype was seen many times. The CDR3 DNA sequence: TGCGCCAGCAGCTTGGGAGACAGCAGAAGCGAGCAGTACGTC. Translating it yields CASSLGDSRSEQYV. The V gene is TRBV5-1, the J gene TRBJ2-7; possibly TRBD1 for D (5 bases). Trimming stripped 0 bases from V and 6 bases from J, with 13 bases between. This CDR3 contains 14 residues. The germline CDR1 and CDR2 sequences are SGHRS and YFSETQ.

At least ten counts were recorded for this clonotype. The rearrangement uses TRBV29-1 and TRBJ2-7; the match to TRBD1 covers 7 bases. The CDR3 has 12 residues. CDR1 is SQVTM and CDR2 is ANQGSEA in the germline V gene. V gave up 6 bases and J gave up 4 bases; unmatched junction bases: 6. The CDR3 here is CSVRDRLYEQYF. CDR3 sequence (DNA): TGCAGCGTCCGGGACAGACTTTACGAGCAGTACTTC.

There are a few counts of this clonotype. CDR3 amino acids: CASSLAAGTGNTEAFF. The CDR3 coding sequence is TGTGCCAGCAGCTTAGCGGCAGGGACAGGGAACACTGAAGCTTTCTTT. The V call is TRBV7-9, the J call TRBJ1-1; 8 bases map to TRBD1. This CDR3 is 16 amino acids long. With V trimmed by 0 bases and J by 1 base, 4 bases remained unmatched. The germline gives CDR1 SEHNR, CDR2 FQNEAQ (reference sequence).

This clonotype was counted ten times or more. V is TRBV28 and J is TRBJ1-2; 8 positions agree with TRBD1. The trim removed 7 bases at V and 2 bases at J, leaving 3 bases unmatched. CDR1 and CDR2 from the germline V gene are MDHEN and SYDVKM. The CDR3 contains 13 residues. The CDR3 bases are TGTGCCAGCAAGACAGGGGTGAACTATGGCTACACCTTC. Translating gives CASKTGVNYGYTF.

This clonotype was counted between two and nine times. V usage is TRBV4-1 and J usage is TRBJ1-1; TRBD1 agrees at 8 bases. The CDR3 sequence is 15 residues long. Germline values: CDR1 MGHRA, CDR2 YSYEKL. V lost 0 bases to trimming and J lost 4 bases; unmatched junction nucleotides: 4. CDR3 protein: CASSQDGGTGTEAFF. The CDR3 nucleotides read TGCGCCAGCAGCCAAGATGGAGGGACAGGCACTGAAGCTTTCTTT.

The table lists this clonotype with many counts. This chain uses TRBV5-5 with TRBJ1-5, with D unresolved. This CDR3 region has 12 residues. Trimming stripped 0 bases from V and 4 bases from J, with 2 bases between. Germline V gives CDR1 SGHKS, CDR2 YYEKEE (reference sequence). CDR3 DNA sequence: TGTGCCAGCAGCTTGGAGAATCAGCCCCAGCATTTT. This encodes CASSLENQPQHF.

In this sample, this clonotype turned up many times. The CDR3 here is CASSVDVNTEAFF. In nucleotides, the CDR3 is TGTGCCAGCAGCGTGGACGTGAACACTGAAGCTTTCTTT. This chain links TRBV9 with TRBJ1-1; D unclear. The CDR3 consists of 13 residues. Trimming pared 2 bases from V and 0 bases from J, leaving 5 bases between. CDR1 and CDR2 (germline): SGDLS, YYNGEE.

This clonotype was observed many times. The chain couples TRBV7-8 to TRBJ2-3, with 7 positions matching TRBD1. This CDR3 has 14 residues. J lost 1 base, V lost 4 bases, and 2 bases had no gene match. Germline V lookup: CDR1 SGHVS, CDR2 FQNEAQ. CDR3 protein: CASSYDRGTDTQYF. The DNA of the CDR3 is TGTGCCAGCAGCTACGACAGGGGCACAGATACGCAGTATTTT. The whole variable domain, remainder taken from reference TRBV7-8 and TRBJ2-3, is GAGVSQSPRYKVAKRGQDVALRCDPISGHVSLFWYQQALGQGPEFLTYFQNEAQLDKSGLPSDRFFAERPEGSVSTLKIQRTQQEDSAVYLCASSYDRGTDTQYFGPGTRLTVL.

This clonotype was picked up many times. The chain couples TRBV6-5 to TRBJ2-5; no reliable D call. This CDR3 is built from 15 residues. From germline, CDR1 is MNHEY and CDR2 SVGAGI. With 0 bases removed from V and 3 bases from J, the gap between germline ends came to 11 bases. The CDR3, as DNA: TGTGCCAGCAGTTACTCGATGGAAGGGAAAGAGACCCAGTACTTC. Translating gives CASSYSMEGKETQYF.

The table lists this clonotype with many counts. The rearrangement links TRBV10-3 to TRBJ1-3, with D unclear. The CDR3 spans 14 residues. Trimming stripped 3 bases from V and 4 bases from J, with 10 bases between. Per the germline V gene, CDR1 is ENHRY and CDR2 is SYGVKD. Written as DNA, the CDR3 is TGTGCCATCAGTGAACGGGATGACGGAAACACCATATATTTT. This sequence encodes CAISERDDGNTIYF.

This clonotype was seen more than once but under ten times. The chain joins TRBV12-3 or TRBV12-4 to TRBJ1-2; TRBD1 matches at 7 bases. With V trimmed by 5 bases and J by 0 bases, 12 bases remained unmatched. The CDR3 loop spans 17 amino acids. The CDR3 protein is CASSPTRDRQTNYGYTF. CDR3 bases: TGTGCCAGCAGTCCTACCCGGGACAGACAAACTAACTATGGCTACACCTTC.

Ten or more counts support this clonotype. The chain employs TRBV5-6 and TRBJ2-1; possibly TRBD2 for D (6 bases). This CDR3 has 15 residues. Germline V gene data show CDR1 as SGHDT and CDR2 as YYEEEE. V was cut by 3 bases and J by 1 base, with 11 bases left in between. Here the CDR3 reads CASSSPTRSYNEQFF. The CDR3 coding sequence is TGTGCCAGCAGCTCACCGACTAGGTCCTACAATGAGCAGTTCTTC. The variable domain in full, completed from reference TRBV5-6 and TRBJ2-1, reads DAGVTQSPTHLIKTRGQQVTLRCSPKSGHDTVSWYQQALGQGPQFIFQYYEEEERQRGNFPDRFSGHQFPNYSSELNVNALLLGDSALYLCASSSPTRSYNEQFFGPGTRLTVL.